These T cell receptor beta chains were read from a single sample in a study of cytomegalovirus exposure and HLA in healthy donors. The method was immunoSEQ multiplex PCR; TCRdb's version includes in-frame clones alone and lacks a portion of them. Of over 150,000 clones in the sample, more than 80% were seen once. The source material was PBMCs. All receptors come from a man between 18 and 35 years old in good health and CMV-seronegative. Each CDR3 is given with its conserved first and last residue. Each record gives: J gene, V gene, D gene, clone size, CDR3 length, CDR3 DNA, CDR3 protein. The D gene is left open where the match is weak. Rows may omit the clone size; those that give it use once, few, many or a size class.

J: TRBJ2-7; V: TRBV6-1; D: .; size: .; length: 13; DNA: TGTGCCAGTGCGGTGAGCCCTTACTACGAGCAGTACTTC; CDR3: CASAVSPYYEQYF
J: TRBJ2-3; V: TRBV29-1; D: .; size: .; length: 13; DNA: TGCAGCGTTGGACCGGGAAGCACAGATACGCAGTATTTT; CDR3: CSVGPGSTDTQYF
J: TRBJ1-3; V: TRBV19; D: .; size: .; length: 15; DNA: TGTGCCAGTAGTCAGACGGACAGTTTTGGAAACACCATATATTTT; CDR3: CASSQTDSFGNTIYF
J: TRBJ2-7; V: TRBV5-4; D: .; size: .; length: 15; DNA: TGTGCCAGCAGCTTACGGGACTCTCTGATATACGAGCAGTACTTC; CDR3: CASSLRDSLIYEQYF
J: TRBJ2-7; V: TRBV9; D: TRBD1; size: .; length: 14; DNA: TGTGCCAGCAGCTACGGGACAGGGGTAGGCGAGCAGTACTTC; CDR3: CASSYGTGVGEQYF
J: TRBJ2-1; V: TRBV28; D: TRBD2; size: .; length: 16; DNA: TGTGCCAGCATCAATAGCGGGAGCTTGGGGTACAATGAGCAGTTCTTC; CDR3: CASINSGSLGYNEQFF
J: TRBJ2-6; V: TRBV27; D: TRBD1; size: .; length: 15; DNA: TGTGCCAGCAGTTTGTACAGGGGAAAAACCAACGTCCTGACTTTC; CDR3: CASSLYRGKTNVLTF
J: TRBJ2-2; V: TRBV14; D: .; size: .; length: 16; DNA: TGTGCCAGCAGCCAAGTTGAGGACAGTACACCGTTGGAGCTGTTTTTT; CDR3: CASSQVEDSTPLELFF
J: TRBJ2-1; V: TRBV13; D: TRBD1; size: once; length: 13; DNA: TGTGCCAGCAGCCCGACAGGGGGCAATGAGCAGTTCTTC; CDR3: CASSPTGGNEQFF
J: TRBJ2-7; V: TRBV7-2; D: TRBD2; size: .; length: 17; DNA: TGTGCCAGCAGCTTAGATTTGGGACTAGCGGGAGTAAGGGAGCAGTACTTC; CDR3: CASSLDLGLAGVREQYF
J: TRBJ1-1; V: TRBV5-1; D: .; size: .; length: 12; DNA: TGCGCCAGCAGCAATCGAGACACTGAAGCTTTCTTT; CDR3: CASSNRDTEAFF
J: TRBJ2-2; V: TRBV7-9; D: .; size: .; length: 14; DNA: TGTTCCAGCACAGGCGCCCCGAACACCGGGGAGCTGTTTTTT; CDR3: CSSTGAPNTGELFF
J: TRBJ2-3; V: TRBV7-9; D: .; size: .; length: 16; DNA: TGTTCCAGCAGCTTCCGCCGGGACTCATACACAGATACGCAGTATTTT; CDR3: CSSSFRRDSYTDTQYF
J: TRBJ2-1; V: TRBV6-4; D: .; size: few; length: 13; DNA: TGTGCCAGCAGTGACTCGCAGGACAATGAGCAGTTCTTC; CDR3: CASSDSQDNEQFF
J: TRBJ2-7; V: TRBV7-2; D: .; size: .; length: 11; DNA: TGTGCCAGCAGCACCGGCTACGAGCAGTACTTC; CDR3: CASSTGYEQYF
J: TRBJ1-3; V: TRBV29-1; D: .; size: .; length: 14; DNA: TGCAGCGTTTCTCCGTCCACTGCTGGAAACACCATATATTTT; CDR3: CSVSPSTAGNTIYF
J: TRBJ2-7; V: TRBV6-5; D: TRBD2; size: .; length: 15; DNA: TGTGCCAGCAGTTACCTGGGAGGGAGTTTCTACGAGCAGTACTTC; CDR3: CASSYLGGSFYEQYF
J: TRBJ2-2; V: TRBV7-3; D: .; size: .; length: 14; DNA: TGTGCCAGCAGCCCCCAAGGGGGGGCCGGGGAGCTGTTTTTT; CDR3: CASSPQGGAGELFF
J: TRBJ2-1; V: TRBV7-9; D: TRBD2; size: .; length: 17; DNA: TGTGCCAGCAGCCCCCCCGTAGGGACTAGCGGGAGTTTGGAGCAGTTCTTC; CDR3: CASSPPVGTSGSLEQFF
J: TRBJ1-1; V: TRBV6-5; D: .; size: .; length: 16; DNA: TGTGCCAGCAGTTATGGCAGGGAGGGGATGAACACTGAAGCTTTCTTT; CDR3: CASSYGREGMNTEAFF
J: TRBJ1-5; V: TRBV27; D: .; size: .; length: 13; DNA: TGTGCCAGCAGCCTGGCCGGGGATCAGCCCCAGCATTTT; CDR3: CASSLAGDQPQHF
J: TRBJ2-7; V: TRBV29-1; D: .; size: .; length: 12; DNA: TGCAGCGTTGGACTTCGGGGGAACGAGCAGTACTTC; CDR3: CSVGLRGNEQYF
J: TRBJ2-3; V: TRBV9; D: TRBD2; size: .; length: 16; DNA: TGTGCCAGCAGCGTAGGACTAGCGGGATTCGCAGATACGCAGTATTTT; CDR3: CASSVGLAGFADTQYF
J: TRBJ2-2; V: TRBV5-5; D: .; size: .; length: 15; DNA: TGTGCCAGCAGCGCGGACAGCCGGAACACCGGGGAGCTGTTTTTT; CDR3: CASSADSRNTGELFF
J: TRBJ2-7; V: TRBV6-1; D: .; size: once; length: 14; DNA: TGTGCCAGCCATAACACAGGTTTCTCCTACGAGCAGTACTTC; CDR3: CASHNTGFSYEQYF
J: TRBJ1-2; V: TRBV6-1; D: .; size: .; length: 14; DNA: TGTGCCACCACCGGCAGAGGCGGATACTATGGCTACACCTTC; CDR3: CATTGRGGYYGYTF
J: TRBJ1-6; V: TRBV5-1; D: TRBD1; size: .; length: 15; DNA: TGCGCCAGCAGAGTCGCCGGGACAGGGGGGGAACCCCTCCACTTT; CDR3: CASRVAGTGGEPLHF
J: TRBJ1-4; V: TRBV4-2; D: .; size: few; length: 11; DNA: TGTGCCAGCCGGAACCAGGGAAGACTGTTTTTT; CDR3: CASRNQGRLFF
J: TRBJ2-7; V: TRBV4-1; D: TRBD2; size: .; length: 15; DNA: TGCGCCAGCAGGGGGACTAGCGGAGGGAGATACGAGCAGTACTTC; CDR3: CASRGTSGGRYEQYF
J: TRBJ2-3; V: TRBV5-6; D: .; size: .; length: 15; DNA: TGTGCCAGCAGCTTAAGGCGGGACGGGAGAAATACGCAGTATTTT; CDR3: CASSLRRDGRNTQYF
J: TRBJ2-2; V: TRBV10-1; D: .; size: .; length: 15; DNA: TGCGCCAGCAGTGAGGGGGGCAATATGGACGGGGAGCTGTTTTTT; CDR3: CASSEGGNMDGELFF
J: TRBJ2-2; V: TRBV19; D: TRBD1; size: .; length: 15; DNA: TGTGCCAGTAGTATCGGAACAGGGGGCCTCGGGGAGCTGTTTTTT; CDR3: CASSIGTGGLGELFF
J: TRBJ2-7; V: TRBV16; D: .; size: .; length: 15; DNA: TGTGCCAGCAGCCAATCGGGACTTTGGGACAGTGGACAGTACTTC; CDR3: CASSQSGLWDSGQYF
J: TRBJ2-5; V: TRBV19; D: .; size: .; length: 15; DNA: TGTGCCAGTAGTATATCCGGCAGGTCGCAAGAGACCCAGTACTTC; CDR3: CASSISGRSQETQYF
J: TRBJ2-1; V: TRBV19; D: .; size: .; length: 13; DNA: TGTGCAAGCTCAGGGAACGGGTGGGATGAGCAGTTCTTC; CDR3: CASSGNGWDEQFF
J: TRBJ2-1; V: TRBV19; D: TRBD1; size: .; length: 15; DNA: TGTGCCAGTAGTCAGGGGACAGGGGGCGGGAATGAGCAGTTCTTC; CDR3: CASSQGTGGGNEQFF
J: TRBJ2-3; V: TRBV11-3; D: TRBD1; size: .; length: 12; DNA: TGTGCCAGCAGGGAAGGGACAGCTACGCAGTATTTT; CDR3: CASREGTATQYF
J: TRBJ1-2; V: TRBV7-9; D: TRBD1; size: .; length: 11; DNA: TGTGCCAGCAGCGTGGACAGGCGCTACACCTTC; CDR3: CASSVDRRYTF
J: TRBJ2-2; V: TRBV7-3; D: .; size: .; length: 17; DNA: TGTGCCAGCAGCTTAACAGTAGGGGCAGGGAACACCGGGGAGCTGTTTTTT; CDR3: CASSLTVGAGNTGELFF
J: TRBJ2-7; V: TRBV5-8; D: TRBD1; size: once; length: 18; DNA: TGTGCCAGCAGCTCTGGACAGGGGTCGGCGGCAGAATCCTACGAGCAGTACTTC; CDR3: CASSSGQGSAAESYEQYF
J: TRBJ2-7; V: TRBV28; D: .; size: .; length: 11; DNA: TGTGCCAGCAGTCGTTCCTACGAGCAGTACTTC; CDR3: CASSRSYEQYF
J: TRBJ1-1; V: TRBV19; D: .; size: .; length: 14; DNA: TGTGCCAGTAGTGAAGGGAGTTTGGACACTGAAGCTTTCTTT; CDR3: CASSEGSLDTEAFF
J: TRBJ2-2; V: TRBV6-5; D: TRBD2; size: .; length: 14; DNA: TGTGCCAGCACGCGGGGGGCGCACACCGGGGAGCTGTTTTTT; CDR3: CASTRGAHTGELFF
J: TRBJ2-3; V: TRBV9; D: TRBD2; size: .; length: 18; DNA: TGTGCCAGCAGCAAGAGAGGTGTTGCTAGCGGGGGAGTTGATACGCAGTATTTT; CDR3: CASSKRGVASGGVDTQYF
J: TRBJ2-1; V: TRBV29-1; D: TRBD2; size: once; length: 16; DNA: TGCAGCGTTCTGAGCGGGGTTTCCGCATCCTACAATGAGCAGTTCTTC; CDR3: CSVLSGVSASYNEQFF
J: TRBJ2-7; V: TRBV19; D: .; size: .; length: 13; DNA: TGTGCCAGTAGTATTTCTAGACAGACCGAGCAGTACTTC; CDR3: CASSISRQTEQYF
J: TRBJ1-1; V: TRBV19; D: TRBD1; size: .; length: 13; DNA: TGTGCCAGTAGCCGGGACAGGGACAGTGAAGCTTTCTTT; CDR3: CASSRDRDSEAFF
J: TRBJ2-1; V: TRBV19; D: .; size: .; length: 11; DNA: TGTGCCAGTGGCTGGGGGGATGAGCAGTTCTTC; CDR3: CASGWGDEQFF
J: TRBJ2-5; V: TRBV9; D: .; size: .; length: 14; DNA: TGTGCCAGCAGCGTAGATGGTAGCATGGAGACCCAGTACTTC; CDR3: CASSVDGSMETQYF
J: TRBJ2-1; V: TRBV29-1; D: .; size: .; length: 11; DNA: TGCAGCGTTGATCGGGAAAATGAGCAGTTCTTC; CDR3: CSVDRENEQFF
J: TRBJ2-7; V: TRBV4-1; D: TRBD2; size: .; length: 16; DNA: TGCGCCAGCAGCCACCCCGGGAGGCTCTCGCCCTACGAGCAGTACTTC; CDR3: CASSHPGRLSPYEQYF
J: TRBJ2-2; V: TRBV7-9; D: .; size: .; length: 12; DNA: TGTGCCAGCAGCAAGGAGGTGCGGGAGCTGTTTTTT; CDR3: CASSKEVRELFF
J: TRBJ1-2; V: TRBV11-3; D: TRBD1; size: .; length: 15; DNA: TGTGCCAGCAGCCGTTCTCCGGACAGGGGGGATGGCTACACCTTC; CDR3: CASSRSPDRGDGYTF
J: TRBJ1-1; V: TRBV6-5; D: TRBD1; size: .; length: 15; DNA: TGTGCCAGCAGTACCGGGACAGGGGGCTTCACTGAAGCTTTCTTT; CDR3: CASSTGTGGFTEAFF
J: TRBJ1-4; V: TRBV5-1; D: .; size: .; length: 16; DNA: TGCGCCAGCAGACCGGACAGCACCGCAACTAATGAAAAACTGTTTTTT; CDR3: CASRPDSTATNEKLFF